The clone carrying this T cell receptor beta chain was detected many times. Antigen specificity is unknown. As the method for making TCR beta libraries, quantitative 5'-RACE with molecular barcodes was used. Each CDR3 protein is one row after TCRdb ran MiXCR on the 5' RACE reads. The sample lists a few hundred thousand distinct CDR3 sequences, about 20% occurring once. This sample is drawn from a study of CD8 T cells in ankylosing spondylitis. Germline CDR1 and CDR2: SQVTM and ANQGSEA. The ends were cut back, 7 bases at V and 2 bases at J, with 14 bases in the middle. The CDR3 contains 13 residues. General study findings and limits: The clones that were linked to disease were reported to be significantly enriched in matched synovial fluid samples from ankylosing spondylitis patients. Prior work had noted some motif variants in reactive arthritis blood and synovial fluid.

The source material was blood, either unsorted or a sorted T cell fraction (not recorded which). This sequence was found in a male donor with ankylosing spondylitis or in good health (not recorded which). The chain uses TRBV29-1 and TRBJ1-1, with D tentatively TRBD1 (5 bases). The CDR3 bases are TGCAGCGCCCAGGGCTGGGGTAACACTGAAGCTTTCTTT. Translating gives CSAQGWGNTEAFF.